This section outlines one TCR beta chain sequence together with its context. Its specificity is unknown. TCRdb keeps only in-frame clones here, not all; method: immunoSEQ multiplex PCR. Found here are about 22,000 clones, around 88% of them singletons; the top ten hold roughly 11%. Germline-derived CDR1 and CDR2 are SGDLS and YYNGEE. The V and J ends lost 0 bases and 2 bases, in that order; junction bases with no gene match: 3. The CDR3 runs to 16 residues. The data were obtained in a study of lymphopenia after photon versus proton radiotherapy. Whole-study results and caveats: Only patients who died were analyzed for survival; proton advantage is unproven. Under photons, naive T cells and diversity fell while effector/memory populations rose. Post-nadir TCR diversity decline inversely tracked overall survival among those who died. Oligoclonal CD8+ Temra expansion after nadir drove photon patients' diversity drop.

The sequence was collected from an elderly man with esophageal cancer. This specimen was peripheral blood, taken from a patient treated with proton-based radiotherapy. The gene calls are TRBV9 and TRBJ2-2; 8 positions match TRBD2. CDR3 DNA sequence: TGTGCCAGCAGCGTAGACGGGGGGGCCAACACCGGGGAGCTGTTTTTT. Protein sequence: CASSVDGGANTGELFF.